These 11 T cell receptor beta chains were sequenced from one sample in a study of cytomegalovirus exposure and HLA in healthy donors. Assay: immunoSEQ multiplex PCR; the TCRdb copy retains only in-frame clones and omits some. The table has 180,000 or so clones, 86% seen once. Sequencing was performed on PBMCs. These TCRs come from a man aged 30-40 years in good health and CMV-seropositive.

The DNA of the CDR3 is TGTGCCAGCAGTTCAACAGGGACAGTCTCCTACGAGCAGTACTTC. Translation: CASSSTGTVSYEQYF. The rearrangement links TRBV5-6 to TRBJ2-7, with 7 bases fitting TRBD1. Germline V CDR1 and CDR2: SGHDT, YYEEEE. This CDR3 region has 15 residues. Trimming at V came to 5 bases and at J to 0 bases, leaving 8 bases not matched to a gene. The whole variable domain, filled in from reference TRBV5-6 and TRBJ2-7, reads DAGVTQSPTHLIKTRGQQVTLRCSPKSGHDTVSWYQQALGQGPQFIFQYYEEEERQRGNFPDRFSGHQFPNYSSELNVNALLLGDSALYLCASSSTGTVSYEQYFGPGTRLTVT.

The chain combines TRBV30 with TRBJ1-2, with a possible D match to TRBD1 (5 bases). The CDR3 totals 12 residues. CDR1 and CDR2 from the germline V gene are GTSNPN and SVGIG (reference sequence). Trimming shortened V by 2 bases and J by 4 bases, and 8 bases separated the two germline ends. The CDR3 bases are TGTGCCTGGAGTCAAGGGGTCTATGGCTACACCTTC. This codes for CAWSQGVYGYTF.

The chain joins TRBV28 to TRBJ2-5; no clear D. The CDR3 has 16 residues. The germline V and J ends were trimmed by 5 bases and 5 bases, with 21 bases remaining between them. Germline V lookup: CDR1 MDHEN, CDR2 SYDVKM. CDR3 protein: CASSPSRVPGVETQYF. CDR3 DNA: TGTGCCAGCAGTCCTTCTCGGGTGCCCGGCGTGGAGACCCAGTACTTC. Filled out from reference TRBV28 and TRBJ2-5, the complete variable domain reads DVKVTQSSRYLVKRTGEKVFLECVQDMDHENMFWYRQDPGLGLRLIYFSYDVKMKEKGDIPEGYSVSREKKERFSLILESASTNQTSMYLCASSPSRVPGVETQYFGPGTRLLVL.

The chain joins TRBV29-1 to TRBJ1-1; D remains ambiguous. V lost 5 bases to trimming and J lost 1 base, with 5 bases between them. Per the germline V gene, CDR1 is SQVTM and CDR2 is ANQGSEA. The CDR3 has 11 residues. The CDR3 DNA reads TGCAGCGTTAGGTCGAACACTGAAGCTTTCTTT. Translation gives CSVRSNTEAFF.

The chain recombines TRBV4-3 with TRBJ2-7; D might be TRBD2 (6 bases). V lost 4 bases to trimming and J lost 2 bases, with 15 bases between them. The CDR3 contains 15 residues. Germline-derived CDR1 and CDR2 are LGHNA and YSLEER. The CDR3 region is CASSPRGGTPYEQYF. The CDR3 bases are TGCGCCAGCAGCCCTCGTGGGGGGACCCCCTACGAGCAGTACTTC.

This chain uses TRBV18 with TRBJ2-5, with D unclear. In germline, CDR1 is KGHSH, CDR2 LQKENI. The CDR3 is 13 residues long. The V end lost 8 bases, the J end lost 2 bases, and 12 bases lay between the germline ends. This chain's CDR3 is CASAPTTQETQYF. Written as DNA, the CDR3 is TGTGCCAGCGCCCCGACCACTCAAGAGACCCAGTACTTC.

This chain connects TRBV4-1 to TRBJ1-6; perhaps TRBD1 as D (5 bases). The germline V gene encodes CDR1 MGHRA and CDR2 YSYEKL. CDR3 size: 17 residues. Deletions cut 1 base from V and 0 bases from J, with 10 bases between. The CDR3 reads CASSQVAGSSYNSPLHF. The CDR3 coding sequence is TGCGCCAGCAGCCAAGTTGCAGGGAGCTCCTATAATTCACCCCTCCACTTT.

The rearrangement uses TRBV4-2 and TRBJ2-1, with TRBD2 identical over 13 bases. The trim removed 0 bases at V and 9 bases at J, leaving 8 bases unmatched. The CDR3 loop spans 17 amino acids. Germline values: CDR1 LGHNA, CDR2 YNFKEQ. CDR3 in amino acids: CASSQDPGLAGELEQFF. CDR3 DNA sequence: TGTGCCAGCAGCCAAGATCCCGGACTAGCGGGAGAACTTGAGCAGTTCTTC.

V and J are TRBV5-5 and TRBJ2-7, with D possibly TRBD2 on 5 matching bases. From germline, CDR1 is SGHKS and CDR2 YYEKEE (reference sequence). The CDR3 loop spans 13 amino acids. The V end lost 7 bases, the J end lost 4 bases, and 15 bases lay between the germline ends. Written as DNA, the CDR3 is TGTGCCAGCGGGCAGCCTGGGAGATACGAGCAGTACTTC. Translated: CASGQPGRYEQYF.

This chain links TRBV14 with TRBJ2-1; 8 nucleotides line up with TRBD2. After removal of 4 bases from V and 0 bases from J, the junction contained 5 bases not matched to a gene. In germline, CDR1 is SGHDN, CDR2 FVKESK. The CDR3 spans 16 residues. This CDR3 reads CASSPLAGYSYNEQFF. The CDR3 DNA sequence: TGTGCCAGCAGCCCATTAGCGGGGTACTCCTACAATGAGCAGTTCTTC.

The rearrangement uses TRBV4-2 and TRBJ2-7, with D possibly matching TRBD1 (6 bases). Trimming removed 4 bases from V and 0 bases from J, with 13 bases in between. This CDR3 spans 15 amino acids. The germline CDR1 and CDR2 sequences are LGHNA and YNFKEQ. CDR3 sequence (DNA): TGTGCCAGCAGCCCGGGGACATCGAGCTCCTACGAGCAGTACTTC. It encodes CASSPGTSSSYEQYF.